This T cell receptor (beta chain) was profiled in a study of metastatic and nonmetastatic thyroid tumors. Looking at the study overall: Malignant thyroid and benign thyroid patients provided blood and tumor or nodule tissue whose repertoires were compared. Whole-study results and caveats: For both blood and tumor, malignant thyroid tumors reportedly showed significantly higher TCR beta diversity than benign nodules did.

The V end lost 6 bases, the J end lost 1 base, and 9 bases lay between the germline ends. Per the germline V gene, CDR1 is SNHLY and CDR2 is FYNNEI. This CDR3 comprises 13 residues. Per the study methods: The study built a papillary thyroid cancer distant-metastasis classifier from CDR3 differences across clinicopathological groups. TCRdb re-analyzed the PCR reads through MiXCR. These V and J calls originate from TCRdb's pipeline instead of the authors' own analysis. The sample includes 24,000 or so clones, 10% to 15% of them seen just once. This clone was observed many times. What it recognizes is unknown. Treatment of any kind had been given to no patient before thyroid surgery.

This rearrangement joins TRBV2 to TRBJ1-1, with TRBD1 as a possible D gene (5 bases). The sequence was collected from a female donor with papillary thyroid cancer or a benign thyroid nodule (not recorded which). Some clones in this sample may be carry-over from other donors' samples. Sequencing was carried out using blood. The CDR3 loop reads CASRGHPNTEAFF. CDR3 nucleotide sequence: TGTGCCAGCAGAGGACACCCGAACACTGAAGCTTTCTTT. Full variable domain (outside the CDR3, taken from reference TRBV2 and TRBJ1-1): EPEVTQTPSHQVTQMGQEVILRCVPISNHLYFYWYRQILGQKVEFLVSFYNNEISEKSEIFDDQFSVERPDGSNFTLKIRSTKLEDSAMYFCASRGHPNTEAFFGQGTRLTVV.